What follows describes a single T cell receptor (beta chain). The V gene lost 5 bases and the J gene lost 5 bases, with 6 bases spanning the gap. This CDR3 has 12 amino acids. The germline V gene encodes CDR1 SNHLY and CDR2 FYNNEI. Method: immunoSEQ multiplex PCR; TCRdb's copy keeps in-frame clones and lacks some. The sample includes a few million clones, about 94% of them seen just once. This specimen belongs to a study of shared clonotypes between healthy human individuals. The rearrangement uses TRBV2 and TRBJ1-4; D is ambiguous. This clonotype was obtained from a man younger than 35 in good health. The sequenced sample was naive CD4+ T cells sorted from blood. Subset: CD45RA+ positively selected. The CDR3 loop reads CASSLQNEKLFF. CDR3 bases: TGTGCCAGCAGTTTGCAAAATGAAAAACTGTTTTTT.